This entry is about one T cell receptor beta chain. Its antigen is not yet known. No base quality information exists; no much larger clone differs at one position. The CDR3 regions of human TCRbeta chains were analyzed by immunosequencing. In the authors' own workflow: TCRs in the repertoires were compared against a reference library of SARS-CoV-2-specific TCRs that had been generated with the MIRA antigen-specificity platform. Breadth was defined as the fraction of unique TCRs that were SARS-CoV-2-associated, and depth was defined as the fraction of total T cells that were SARS-CoV-2-associated. Using the MIRA data, every spike-specific TCR was mapped to the spike region that the TCR reacted to and assigned to either a CD4 or a CD8 class. Log10-transformed breadth and depth values were compared by one-way ANOVA with Sidak's multiple comparisons tests. Entries here come from immuneACCESS through TCRdb and include only in-frame sequences with V and J called. Some clones fail to appear in such tables; in the studies checked, an unresolved V gene covers under half of the shortfall, and the cause of the remainder is unknown. The V and J calls and the clone size are those of that table, but D and trimming were determined from the DNA. Present in this sample are roughly 100,000 clones, around 87% of which were seen just once. The top ten hold around 9.6% of the sample.

V lost 5 bases and J lost 3 bases, and the count of bases not matched to a germline gene is 4. Its CDR3 holds 14 amino acids, cysteine through phenylalanine. Here the CDR3 DNA is all that survives: 42 bases in frame from base 1. As encoded in the germline V gene (reference sequence), CDR1 is SGHAT while CDR2 is FQDESV. The data were obtained in a study of T cell responses to AZD1222 COVID-19 vaccine (TCRdb year 2021). Broadly, across the study: TCR sequencing covered roughly 230 trial participants: roughly 200 given two doses of AZD1222 and some 25 given two doses of MenACWY control vaccine. Enrollment into the trials was organized by age into subgroups of 18-55, 56-69 and 70-plus years, and those subgroups contained about 150, 27 and 61 TCR-sequenced participants, respectively.

The time point label corresponds to: about 28 days (+/-7) after the second vaccine dose. AZD1222 recipients with second doses at about 4 weeks or about 12 weeks were pooled, because spike-specific TCR depth and breadth did not differ between schedules. Vaccinee samples were obtained from the UK trials COV001 and COV002, which included a single-blind randomized controlled phase 2/3 trial of AZD1222 (ChAdOx1 nCoV-19) in healthy adults. Trial participant PBMC samples were collected at day 0 and day 28 after the second dose for TCRbeta chain sequencing. Paper-wide results and their limitations: The whole spike protein was spanned by vaccine-associated CD4 TCRs, and dominant responses were seen in regions 160-218 and 743-854. Reportedly, close to half of the unique spike-specific TCRs recognized epitopes lying outside the regions that are mutated in the B.1.351 and B.1.1.7 variants. After two AZD1222 doses, spike-specific TCR breadth and depth were significantly higher than at day 0 and than in MenACWY recipients. Most participants were white British and females outnumbered males, and the authors suggested that clonal diversity may have been underestimated. No day 14 peak-response samples were available, so repertoires were characterized only after the peak T cell response. In the small 56-69-year group, the increase in depth fell short of significance, most likely because of low power. Conclusions about previously exposed vaccinees are limited, since just a handful of AZD1222 recipients were seropositive for SARS-CoV-2 at baseline.

This TCR was sampled from an adult who received the AZD1222 COVID-19 vaccine. Sample: peripheral blood, taken 28 days after the second AZD1222 dose. The rearranged chain carries TRBV11-1 and TRBJ1-2, with 9 central nucleotides matching TRBD1. This receptor carries the CDR3 CASSPRTGDYGYTF. The bases are TGTGCCAGCAGCCCACGGACAGGGGACTATGGCTACACCTTC.